This T cell receptor (beta chain) was found in a study of cytomegalovirus exposure and HLA in healthy donors. Overall study results and limits: Accurate predictions that matched the HLA-A and HLA-B alleles of most subjects were reportedly made from TCR beta sequences. In a later analysis, common viral pathogens appeared linked to several of the most significant clusters.

Details on this clone: Its antigen is undetermined.

This CDR3 spans 14 amino acids. The V and J ends lost 8 bases and 6 bases, in that order; junction bases with no gene match: 7. Germline CDR1 is MDHEN and CDR2 is SYDVKM. The PCR ran on 60 Vbeta and 13 Jbeta primers. Produced via immunoSEQ multiplex PCR; TCRdb's table is partial and in-frame only. The sample gives around 190,000 clones, approximately 82% of which show up once; approximately 1.6% is in the top ten. This chain uses TRBV28 with TRBJ1-1, with 12 positions matching TRBD1. This TCR came from a man aged 35-49 years in good health and CMV-seropositive. Sample: PBMCs. The chain's CDR3 is CASYPGQGAPEAFF. In DNA, the CDR3 is TGTGCCAGCTACCCGGGACAGGGGGCCCCTGAAGCTTTCTTT.